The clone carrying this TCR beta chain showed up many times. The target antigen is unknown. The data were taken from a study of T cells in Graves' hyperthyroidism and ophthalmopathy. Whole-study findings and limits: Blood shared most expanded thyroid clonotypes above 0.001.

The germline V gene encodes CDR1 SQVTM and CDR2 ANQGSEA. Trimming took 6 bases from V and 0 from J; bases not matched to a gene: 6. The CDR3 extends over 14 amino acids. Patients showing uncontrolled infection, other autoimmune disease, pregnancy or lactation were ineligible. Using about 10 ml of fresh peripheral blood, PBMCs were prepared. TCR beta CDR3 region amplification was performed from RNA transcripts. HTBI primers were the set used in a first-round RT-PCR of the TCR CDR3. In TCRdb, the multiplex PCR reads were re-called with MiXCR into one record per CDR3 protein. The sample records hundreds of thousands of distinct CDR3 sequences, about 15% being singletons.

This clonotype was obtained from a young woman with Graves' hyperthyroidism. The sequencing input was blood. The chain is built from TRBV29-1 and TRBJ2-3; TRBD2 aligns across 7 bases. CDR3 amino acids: CSVEIAGSTDTQYF. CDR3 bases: TGCAGCGTGGAGATAGCGGGTAGCACAGATACGCAGTATTTT.